A single sample is the source of the 29 T cell receptor beta chains below, sequenced in a study of blood T cell repertoires in COVID-19. Measured with immunoSEQ multiplex PCR; TCRdb has only the in-frame clones, and not every one. The repertoire holds some 74,000 clones, with roughly 85% as singletons. Sequenced: peripheral blood. These receptors originate from a woman older than 75 with acute or convalescent COVID-19.

The chain couples TRBV10-3 to TRBJ1-2; D possibly corresponds to TRBD1 (5 bases). Germline loops: CDR1 ENHRY, CDR2 SYGVKD. The CDR3 length is 12 residues. Trimming removed 4 bases from V and 8 bases from J, with 11 bases in between. In nucleotides, the CDR3 is TGTGCCATCAGTGGGCAGGGCGGCGGCTACACCTTC. Its translation: CAISGQGGGYTF.

The chain recombines TRBV27 with TRBJ1-2; TRBD1 matches at 10 bases. There are 14 residues in the CDR3. With V trimmed by 3 bases and J by 7 bases, 5 bases remained unmatched. CDR1 and CDR2 (germline): MNHEY, SMNVEV (reference sequence). CDR3 nucleotide sequence: TGTGCCAGCAGTTTTAGACAGGGGGCGGTTGGCTACACCTTC. Translated, it gives CASSFRQGAVGYTF.

The genes are TRBV10-3 and TRBJ2-2, with TRBD1 matching over 8 bases. After removal of 5 bases from V and 7 bases from J, the junction contained 6 bases not matched to a gene. This CDR3 has 14 residues. From germline, CDR1 is ENHRY and CDR2 SYGVKD. Here the CDR3 DNA reads TGTGCCATCAGTTCGGACAGGGCGGGCGGGGAGCTGTTTTTT. Translated: CAISSDRAGGELFF.

This clone has more than one count but fewer than ten. The chain links TRBV5-4 to TRBJ2-7; 10 bases fit TRBD1. The germline V gene encodes CDR1 SGHNT and CDR2 YYREEE (reference sequence). The CDR3 runs to 14 residues. V lost 5 bases, J lost 2 bases, and 4 bases stayed unmatched. The CDR3 region is CASRRTGGPYEQYF. The DNA of the CDR3 is TGTGCCAGCAGGAGGACAGGGGGGCCCTACGAGCAGTACTTC.

This chain connects TRBV7-5 to TRBJ2-7; the D call in the table, TRBD2, was not verified against the DNA. TRBV7-5 is annotated as a pseudogene. This CDR3 has 15 amino acids. The CDR3 DNA follows: TGTGTCAGAAGCTTAGGAGGACTAGTCCCCTACGAGCAGTACTTC. It specifies CVRSLGGLVPYEQYF.

V usage is TRBV27 and J usage is TRBJ2-3; TRBD2 matches 8 bases. Unmatched junction bases numbered 18, after V lost 5 bases and J lost 5 bases. The CDR3 sequence is 18 residues long. Germline loops: CDR1 MNHEY, CDR2 SMNVEV (reference sequence). Here the CDR3 DNA reads TGTGCCAGCAGTCCACCCTATTTGCGGGAGGAGTTCTTAGATACGCAGTATTTT. This gives the protein CASSPPYLREEFLDTQYF.

V gene TRBV5-1 combines with J gene TRBJ2-3; the match to TRBD1 covers 7 bases. After removal of 6 bases from V and 2 bases from J, the junction contained 9 bases not matched to a gene. The CDR3 runs to 15 residues. Germline CDR1 is SGHRS and CDR2 is YFSETQ. The CDR3 sequence is CASTFTGDHTDTQYF. The CDR3 DNA reads TGCGCCAGCACCTTTACAGGGGACCACACAGATACGCAGTATTTT.

This clone came up a few times. The chain couples TRBV5-4 to TRBJ1-1, with D unresolved. Germline CDR1 reads SGHNT; CDR2 reads YYREEE (reference sequence). This CDR3 spans 13 amino acids. Trimming took off 0 bases at V and 7 bases at J, with 10 bases between the two ends. In DNA form, the CDR3 reads TGTGCCAGCAGCTTGGCAAGTAGAGGTGAAGCTTTCTTT. Translating it yields CASSLASRGEAFF.

V and J are TRBV6-5 and TRBJ2-1, with TRBD1 identical over 9 bases. This CDR3 contains 13 residues. Germline V gene sequence: CDR1 MNHEY, CDR2 SVGAGI. V gave up 6 bases and J gave up 14 bases; unmatched junction bases: 11. In nucleotides, the CDR3 is TGTGCCAGCAGCGGCAAAGCCGGGACAGGGAAGTTCTTC. It codes for CASSGKAGTGKFF.

The chain uses TRBV6-6 and TRBJ2-3; unclear D gene. Deletions cut 5 bases from V and 5 bases from J, with 8 bases between. CDR1 is MNHNY, CDR2 SVGAGI, per germline (reference sequence). There are 12 residues in the CDR3. This chain's CDR3 is CASSLSRDTQYF. Written as DNA, the CDR3 is TGTGCCAGCAGTCTTAGCCGAGATACGCAGTATTTT.

The gene calls are TRBV5-1 and TRBJ2-1; 10 nucleotides agree with TRBD2. Germline loops: CDR1 SGHRS, CDR2 YFSETQ. V lost 0 bases and J lost 14; bases outside the gene matches: 11. CDR3 length equals 15 residues. The DNA of the CDR3 is TGCGCCAGCAGCTTGGCCACAGCGGGGGGGCCTCGTGAGTTCTTC. Translated, it gives CASSLATAGGPREFF.

V is TRBV6-6 and J is TRBJ1-5; D is uncertain. V lost 6 bases and J lost 5, with 11 bases in between. The CDR3 runs to 13 residues. Looked up from germline, CDR1 is MNHNY and CDR2 is SVGAGI (reference sequence). As DNA, the CDR3 is TGTGCCAGCAGGCCGGGGATGTATCAGCCCCAGCATTTT. As protein: CASRPGMYQPQHF.

The chain couples TRBV6-5 to TRBJ2-3; 7 positions agree with TRBD2. The CDR3 sequence is 13 residues long. The J segment lost 1 base and the V segment lost 6 bases, leaving 1 base of the junction unmatched. CDR1 is MNHEY, CDR2 SVGAGI, per germline. The CDR3 sequence is CASRSGGTDTQYF. In DNA, the CDR3 is TGTGCCAGCAGAAGCGGGGGCACAGATACGCAGTATTTT.

This chain joins TRBV10-2 and TRBJ2-5, with 8 nucleotides matching TRBD1. Germline V gives CDR1 WSHSY, CDR2 SAAADI. The CDR3 has 14 amino acids. Trimming cost V 5 bases and J 2 bases; bases outside gene matches: 4. CDR3 amino acids: CASSWDRHQETQYF. For the CDR3, the DNA is TGCGCCAGCAGTTGGGACAGGCATCAAGAGACCCAGTACTTC.

This sequence joins TRBV6-5 and TRBJ1-1, with D perhaps TRBD1 (5 bases). In germline, CDR1 is MNHEY, CDR2 SVGAGI. This CDR3 has 14 amino acids. V was pared by 10 bases and J by 1 base, with 16 bases between. The CDR3 sequence is CAIRKDGGNTEAFF. The DNA of the CDR3 is TGTGCCATCCGAAAGGACGGGGGGAACACTGAAGCTTTCTTT.

A note on this clone: At one of its ends the junction is not consistent with the germline gene, which may arise from a read error. J is TRBJ2-7 and V is TRBV7-7; D ambiguous. The germline V gene has CDR1 SSHAT and CDR2 FNYEAQ (reference sequence). This CDR3 is built from 15 residues. The CDR3 DNA is TGTGCTAGCAGCTCGACTTCATCGGGCTCCTACGAGCAGTACTTC. Its translation: CASSSTSSGSYEQYF. Looking up the rest from reference TRBV7-7 and TRBJ2-7 gives the full variable domain: GAGVSQSPRYKVTKRGQDVTLRCDPISSHATLYWYQQALGQGPEFLTYFNYEAQPDKSGLPSDRFSAERPEGSISTLTIQRTEQRDSAMYRCASSSTSSGSYEQYFGPGTRLTVT.

The rearrangement links TRBV5-4 to TRBJ2-6, with D uncertain. The CDR3 loop spans 18 amino acids. V lost 0 bases to trimming and J lost 0 bases, with 13 bases between them. Germline V gene lookup returns CDR1 SGHNT and CDR2 YYREEE (reference sequence). This CDR3 is CASSLALQPLSGANVLTF. DNA for the CDR3: TGTGCCAGCAGCTTGGCCTTGCAACCACTCTCTGGGGCCAACGTCCTGACTTTC.

The J gene is TRBJ2-2, the V gene TRBV7-8; TRBD1 is a possible D gene (6 bases). Per the germline V gene, CDR1 is SGHVS and CDR2 is FQNEAQ. This CDR3 region has 15 residues. V was shortened by 5 bases and J by 1 base, with 11 bases between the two germline ends. CDR3 loop: CASSLPTGNTGELFF. CDR3 nucleotide sequence: TGTGCCAGCAGCCTACCGACAGGGAACACCGGGGAGCTGTTTTTT.

The chain joins TRBV5-1 to TRBJ2-7, with unresolved D. Trimming pared 3 bases from V and 2 bases from J, leaving 12 bases between. Germline CDR1 is SGHRS and CDR2 is YFSETQ. The CDR3 loop spans 14 amino acids. The CDR3 sequence is CASSSELVAYEQYF. DNA of the CDR3: TGCGCCAGCAGCTCGGAGTTGGTAGCCTACGAGCAGTACTTC. Looking up the rest from reference TRBV5-1 and TRBJ2-7 gives the full variable domain: KAGVTQTPRYLIKTRGQQVTLSCSPISGHRSVSWYQQTPGQGLQFLFEYFSETQRNKGNFPGRFSGRQFSNSRSEMNVSTLELGDSALYLCASSSELVAYEQYFGPGTRLTVT.

The chain combines TRBV12-3 or TRBV12-4 with TRBJ1-4; maybe TRBD1 (6 bases). This CDR3 contains 12 residues. Trimming left V 6 bases short and J 8 bases short, with 10 bases between. The CDR3 DNA is TGTGCCAGCAGCAACAGGGCCGAAAAACTGTTTTTT. As protein: CASSNRAEKLFF.

In regard to this clone: This sample includes further DNA sequences coding for the same CDR3. V and J are TRBV6-5 and TRBJ1-1; TRBD1 matches 7 bases. CDR3 length equals 13 residues. Losses at the gene ends were 6 bases for V and 2 bases for J; bases not matched to a gene: 3. The germline V gene encodes CDR1 MNHEY and CDR2 SVGAGI. The CDR3 coding sequence is TGTGCCAGCAGGGGACAGTTAAACACTGAAGCTTTCTTT. Translating it yields CASRGQLNTEAFF.

This clone has only one observation. V gene TRBV6-6 combines with J gene TRBJ2-3; no reliable D call. Germline loops: CDR1 MNHNY, CDR2 SVGAGI (reference sequence). V gave up 0 bases and J gave up 4 bases, with 11 bases separating them. The CDR3 runs 15 residues. CDR3 DNA sequence: TGTGCCAGCAGTTACTCATCGCTGTCAGCAGATACGCAGTATTTT. Translation gives CASSYSSLSADTQYF.

The chain uses TRBV6-5 and TRBJ2-3; TRBD1 might be the D (6 bases). CDR1 and CDR2 (germline): MNHEY, SVGAGI. The CDR3 totals 15 residues. V lost 6 bases to trimming and J lost 0 bases, with 13 bases between them. CDR3 loop: CASSEGHQSTDTQYF. DNA of the CDR3: TGTGCCAGCAGCGAGGGACACCAGAGCACAGATACGCAGTATTTT.

This clone was recorded once. The chain employs TRBV5-6 and TRBJ2-2; 12 bases align to TRBD2. The junction had 9 bases not matched to a gene; V was cut back by 0 bases and J by 6 bases. The CDR3 is made up of 18 amino acids. Germline V gives CDR1 SGHDT, CDR2 YYEEEE. This chain's CDR3 is CASSLVIRLAGDPGELFF. The CDR3 DNA follows: TGTGCCAGCAGCTTGGTCATCCGACTAGCGGGAGATCCCGGGGAGCTGTTTTTT.

The chain has TRBV7-6 and TRBJ2-5, with D maybe TRBD2 (5 bases). Germline-derived CDR1 and CDR2 are SGHVS and FNYEAQ. The V and J ends lost 4 bases and 3 bases respectively, with 15 bases between them. The CDR3 is 15 residues long. DNA for the CDR3: TGTGCCAGCAGCTCCGAGGGAGTCAATAAAGAGACCCAGTACTTC. It is translated as CASSSEGVNKETQYF.

V gene TRBV5-4 combines with J gene TRBJ1-6; D remains unclear. Trimming left V 4 bases short and J 8 bases short, with 10 bases between. The germline CDR1 and CDR2 sequences are SGHNT and YYREEE (reference sequence). CDR3 length: 13 amino acids. This CDR3 reads CASSAGAHSPLHF. The CDR3, as DNA: TGTGCCAGCAGCGCCGGAGCCCATTCACCCCTCCACTTT.

The genes are TRBV3-1 (or the pseudogene TRBV3-2) and TRBJ1-1; TRBD1 is a possible D gene (5 bases). This CDR3 region has 15 residues. V was shortened by 2 bases and J by 3 bases, with 13 bases between the two germline ends. The V gene's germline CDR1 is LGHDT and CDR2 YNNKEL (reference sequence). The CDR3 reads CASSQNFQGYTEAFF. The CDR3 DNA reads TGTGCCAGCAGCCAAAATTTCCAGGGCTACACTGAAGCTTTCTTT.

The chain recombines TRBV30 with TRBJ1-1; D unresolved. Germline CDR1 GTSNPN, CDR2 SVGIG (reference sequence). V was pared by 2 bases and J by 7 bases, with 8 bases between. CDR3 length: 11 amino acids. The CDR3 DNA sequence: TGTGCCTGGAGTCCTCAACTTGAAGCTTTCTTT. It translates to CAWSPQLEAFF.

The chain uses TRBV7-8 and TRBJ2-7, with 8 nucleotides matching TRBD1. Germline lookup yields CDR1 SGHVS and CDR2 FQNEAQ. The CDR3 contains 15 residues. V gave up 6 bases and J gave up 2 bases; unmatched junction bases: 9. CDR3 DNA: TGTGCCAGCAGTCCCGCGGACAGGGCCACCTACGAGCAGTACTTC. Translating gives CASSPADRATYEQYF.